The present T cell receptor (beta chain) was sequenced within a study of cytomegalovirus exposure and HLA in healthy donors. Study-level findings and limits: Testing in vitro showed a few CMV-associated chains specific for CMV antigens.

A note on this clone: As yet, its antigen is unknown.

From germline, CDR1 is MNHNS and CDR2 SASEGT. This CDR3 has 13 amino acids. The junction had 1 base not matched to a gene; V was cut back by 6 bases and J by 6 bases. Using immunoSEQ multiplex PCR, the repertoire was profiled, and TCRdb retains in-frame clones only, with some absent. Among fewer than 400,000 clones, roughly 85% were seen once, and the ten largest hold about 0.8%. The sample comprised PBMCs. The sequence was obtained from a woman aged 18-29 years in good health and CMV-seronegative. V is TRBV6-1 and J is TRBJ1-5, with 11 bases lining up with TRBD1. The CDR3 DNA sequence: TGTGCCAGCAGCGGGACAGGGGGTCAGCCCCAGCATTTT. Encoded protein: CASSGTGGQPQHF.